This TCR beta chain emerged from a study of cytotoxic CD8 clonotypes in ibrutinib-treated CLL. Overall study context: Partial response occurred in roughly 25 patients and complete response in 2; at median approximately 71 months, roughly 15 remained remitted and roughly twelve progressed. An average of about 250,000 productive templates and some 100,000 productive rearrangements was obtained per sample.

The CDR3 is made up of 12 amino acids. The V end lost 3 bases, the J end lost 3 bases, and 5 bases lay between the germline ends. The germline CDR1 and CDR2 sequences are KGHSH and LQKENI. This clone was detected only a few times. Assay: immunoSEQ multiplex PCR; the TCRdb copy retains only in-frame clones and omits some. Altogether 45,000 to 65,000 clones are present, roughly 80% being singletons, with the ten largest covering just over 20%. This chain joins TRBV18 and TRBJ1-1; D is uncertain. The source material was PBMCs, sampled after 24 months of ibrutinib treatment. This clonotype originated in a human donor with chronic lymphocytic leukemia. CDR3 protein: CASSPTYTEAFF. The DNA for the CDR3 is TGTGCCAGCTCACCGACCTACACTGAAGCTTTCTTT.